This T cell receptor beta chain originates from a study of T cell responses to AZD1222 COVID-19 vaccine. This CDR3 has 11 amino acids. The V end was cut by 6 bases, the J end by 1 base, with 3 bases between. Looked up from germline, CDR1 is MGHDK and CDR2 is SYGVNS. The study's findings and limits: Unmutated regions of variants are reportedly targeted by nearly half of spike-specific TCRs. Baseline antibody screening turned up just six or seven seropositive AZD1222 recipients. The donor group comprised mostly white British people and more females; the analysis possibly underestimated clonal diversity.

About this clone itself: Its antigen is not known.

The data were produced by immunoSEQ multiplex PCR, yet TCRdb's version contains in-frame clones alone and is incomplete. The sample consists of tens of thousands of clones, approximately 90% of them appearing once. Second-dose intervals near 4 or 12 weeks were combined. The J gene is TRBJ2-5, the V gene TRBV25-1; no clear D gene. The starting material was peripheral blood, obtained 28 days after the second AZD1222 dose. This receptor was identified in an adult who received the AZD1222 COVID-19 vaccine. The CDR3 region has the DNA TGTGCCAGCAGACTCCAAGAGACCCAGTACTTC. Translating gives CASRLQETQYF.